What follows describes a single TCR beta chain. What this receptor recognizes is not known. No much larger clone is present one base from it, and per-base qualities are unavailable. The sample is drawn from a study of blood T cell repertoires in COVID-19 (dated by TCRdb to the early 2020s). About the investigation overall: The collaborator samples originated in the United States, Italy and Spain and spanned the acute and convalescent phases of COVID-19. The material from the prospective study consisted of cDNA or gDNA derived from T cells, B-cell-depleted T cells, or PBMCs. The dataset comprised deeply sampled blood TCRbeta repertoires from subjects exposed to, actively infected with, or recovered from COVID-19. The repertoires were released in a freely available public database intended as a resource for research on the immune response to SARS-CoV-2. The samples were drawn from two sources: the first 160 participants of the ongoing ImmuneRACE study, and over 950 subjects contributed by 6 global collaborators. Nearly every sample came with metadata listing a de-identified subject ID, COVID-19 status, age in years and sex. Where available, HLA class I and class II types were obtained from metadata supplied by the sample provider rather than from assay-based typing.

Findings and caveats that apply to the study as a whole: Clinical and demographic metadata were provided uncurated, with the amount varying by source and participant.

TCRbeta CDR3 regions were amplified from genomic DNA using the immunoSEQ Assay, a bias-controlled multiplex PCR. In the source study's methods: Within the assay, amplification of reference gene primers was used to estimate how many nucleated cells each sample contained. Sequence reads were collapsed and filtered to measure the absolute abundance of every unique TCRbeta CDR3 rearrangement. For each sample, productive Simpson clonality was calculated by taking the square root of Simpson's diversity index across productive rearrangements. TCRdb retrieved this table from immuneACCESS and kept in-frame rearrangements only. Not all clones are present; in checked studies, unresolved V genes account for under half, and no reason is known for the remainder. V, J and clone size are taken as reported in that table, and D and trimming were inferred from the DNA itself. The sample table shows more than 200,000 clones, and around nine tenths are seen once. 3% to 3.5% of the sample is held by the ten biggest clonotypes.

Taken from the germline V gene, the CDR1 and CDR2 loops are SGHDT and YYEEEE. V is cut back by 4 bases and J by 0 bases, with 6 bases in the junction unmatched. The CDR3 starts with the cysteine, ends with the phenylalanine, and has 15 residues. Only the CDR3 DNA stays, 45 bases, in frame from base 1. Each collaborating institution followed its own protocols to collect whole blood in K2EDTA tubes. For TCRbeta analysis, collaborators shipped samples in one of three forms: frozen whole blood, isolated PBMCs, or DNA extracted from either of those sample types. Material: peripheral blood. The sequence links TRBV5-6 to TRBJ2-7; TRBD1 matches 8 bases in the middle. This receptor was identified in a man aged 18 to 30 with active or convalescent COVID-19. Here is the DNA: TGTGCCAGCAGCATGACAGGGGTCAGCTCCTACGAGCAGTACTTC. It codes for CASSMTGVSSYEQYF.